The 31 T cell receptor beta chains listed next were all sequenced from one sample in a study of graft-versus-host responses after intestinal transplantation. Their target antigens are unknown. Some clones are missing from TCRdb's copy, which holds only in-frame ones; the method was immunoSEQ multiplex PCR. Counted here are about 97,000 clones, 91% occurring once; the ten biggest clones make up more than 0.15%. The sequenced sample was unstimulated CD4+ T cells sorted from spleen or lymph node cells, obtained before transplant. These TCRs come from a human donor who was the organ donor for an intestinal transplant.

The chain is built from TRBV5-6 and TRBJ2-3, with 12 nucleotides matching TRBD2. The CDR3 has 15 amino acids. V shed 3 bases, J shed 6 bases, and the junction held 5 bases outside the gene matches. Looked up from germline, CDR1 is SGHDT and CDR2 is YYEEEE. The DNA for the CDR3 is TGTGCCAGCAGCTCACGACTAGCGGGGGCGGATACGCAGTATTTT. It codes for CASSSRLAGADTQYF.

The chain joins TRBV25-1 to TRBJ2-7; 8 bases line up with TRBD1. This CDR3 has 14 amino acids. Germline loops: CDR1 MGHDK, CDR2 SYGVNS. J gave up 2 bases and V 8 bases, and 8 bases lay outside the gene matches. The CDR3 loop reads CASPRTGYPYEQYF. In DNA form, the CDR3 reads TGTGCCAGCCCTAGGACAGGGTATCCCTACGAGCAGTACTTC.

The genes are TRBV7-2 and TRBJ1-2, with TRBD1 as a possible D gene (6 bases). CDR1 and CDR2 (germline): SGHTA, FQGNSA. CDR3 length: 13 amino acids. Trimming took off 1 base at V and 8 bases at J, with 11 bases between the two ends. The CDR3 here is CASSLDRVRGYTF. The CDR3 DNA follows: TGTGCCAGCAGCTTAGACAGGGTGAGGGGCTACACCTTC.

The chain is built from TRBV2 and TRBJ1-1; TRBD1 might be the D (6 bases). The CDR3 totals 17 residues. Trimming removed 2 bases at V and 0 bases at J, with 16 bases between. The germline CDR1 and CDR2 sequences are SNHLY and FYNNEI. CDR3 loop: CASSEFGQSKLNTEAFF. The DNA of the CDR3 is TGTGCCAGCAGTGAATTCGGACAGAGCAAGCTGAACACTGAAGCTTTCTTT.

In this sample, this clone turned up once. V gene TRBV18 combines with J gene TRBJ2-1; possibly TRBD2 for D (5 bases). The CDR3 has 16 residues. Trimming left V 3 bases short and J 1 base short, with 13 bases between. Germline V lookup: CDR1 KGHSH, CDR2 LQKENI. The CDR3 region has the DNA TGTGCCAGCTCACCGGGCGGACGGGGATCCTACAATGAGCAGTTCTTC. Amino acid sequence: CASSPGGRGSYNEQFF.

V gene TRBV7-2 combines with J gene TRBJ2-5; TRBD2 aligns across 9 bases. The CDR3 covers 17 residues. The V segment lost 1 base and the J segment 3 bases; nucleotides outside the gene matches: 9. CDR1 and CDR2 (germline): SGHTA, FQGNSA. CDR3 protein: CASSLGGVAGAKETQYF. The CDR3 DNA reads TGTGCCAGCAGCTTAGGAGGGGTAGCGGGGGCCAAAGAGACCCAGTACTTC.

The gene calls are TRBV5-1 and TRBJ2-3; 11 positions agree with TRBD1. The ends lost 5 bases at V and 3 bases at J; junction bases unmatched: 2. Germline CDR1 is SGHRS and CDR2 is YFSETQ. CDR3 length equals 14 residues. CDR3 sequence reads: CASRDRGPTDTQYF. The CDR3 nucleotides read TGCGCCAGCAGGGACAGGGGGCCGACAGATACGCAGTATTTT.

This sequence joins TRBV15 and TRBJ2-3; 7 bases agree with TRBD2. Germline CDR1 LNHNV, CDR2 YYDKDF (reference sequence). The CDR3 covers 18 residues. The J segment lost 0 bases and the V segment lost 2 bases, leaving 11 bases of the junction unmatched. CDR3 protein: CATSRPHRGRGSTDTQYF. The CDR3 coding sequence is TGTGCCACCAGCAGACCCCACCGCGGGCGGGGGAGCACAGATACGCAGTATTTT.

The chain recombines TRBV14 with TRBJ1-1; D perhaps matches TRBD1 (5 bases). Between the trimmed V and J ends, which lost 1 base and 6 bases, there was a span of 6 bases. Germline V gives CDR1 SGHDN, CDR2 FVKESK. CDR3 length: 12 amino acids. The CDR3: CASSQGRAEAFF. CDR3 sequence (DNA): TGTGCCAGCAGCCAAGGCAGGGCTGAAGCTTTCTTT.

This chain links TRBV4-3 with TRBJ1-2, with D tentatively TRBD1 (6 bases). The germline V gene encodes CDR1 LGHNA and CDR2 YSLEER. Between the trimmed V and J ends, which lost 4 bases and 8 bases, there was a span of 14 bases. The length of the CDR3 is 13 residues. In nucleotides, the CDR3 is TGCGCCAGCAGCCTGGTATTGACAGGCGGCTACACCTTC. Translation gives CASSLVLTGGYTF.

The chain uses TRBV28 and TRBJ1-6, with a possible D match to TRBD1 (5 bases). Germline CDR1 and CDR2: MDHEN and SYDVKM. The CDR3 runs to 14 residues. Trimming removed 7 bases from V and 10 bases from J, with 17 bases in between. The CDR3 DNA reads as TGTGCCAGCACCCCCGGGGGGACTCCATCACCCCTCCACTTT. Translating gives CASTPGGTPSPLHF.

The chain uses TRBV7-2 and TRBJ2-7; 12 nucleotides line up with TRBD2. The CDR3 is 17 residues long. With 3 bases clipped from V and 6 bases from J, the junction kept 12 bases outside the gene matches. Per germline, CDR1 SGHTA and CDR2 FQGNSA. Written as DNA, the CDR3 is TGTGCCAGCAGCTTCAAACGACTAGCGGGGGATCCAGGCGAGCAGTACTTC. This sequence encodes CASSFKRLAGDPGEQYF. Variable domain in full (rest from reference TRBV7-2 and TRBJ2-7): GAGVSQSPSNKVTEKGKDVELRCDPISGHTALYWYRQSLGQGLEFLIYFQGNSAPDKSGLPSDRFSAERTGGSVSTLTIQRTQQEDSAVYLCASSFKRLAGDPGEQYFGPGTRLTVT.

This chain links TRBV5-6 with TRBJ2-3, with 8 bases matching TRBD2. Germline V gene sequence: CDR1 SGHDT, CDR2 YYEEEE. This CDR3 comprises 14 residues. J gave up 4 bases and V 1 base, and 2 bases lay outside the gene matches. CDR3 amino acids: CASSLPGGADTQYF. The CDR3 nucleotides are TGTGCCAGCAGCTTGCCCGGGGGGGCAGATACGCAGTATTTT. The complete variable domain, with remaining parts taken from reference TRBV5-6 and TRBJ2-3, reads DAGVTQSPTHLIKTRGQQVTLRCSPKSGHDTVSWYQQALGQGPQFIFQYYEEEERQRGNFPDRFSGHQFPNYSSELNVNALLLGDSALYLCASSLPGGADTQYFGPGTRLTVL.

The chain links TRBV7-2 to TRBJ1-2; D may be TRBD1 (6 bases). The CDR3 consists of 13 residues. Trimming stripped 5 bases from V and 6 bases from J, with 13 bases between. Germline V CDR1 and CDR2: SGHTA, FQGNSA. The CDR3 spells CASSPGQPNGYTF. The CDR3 DNA follows: TGTGCCAGCAGCCCCGGACAGCCGAATGGCTACACCTTC.

A single count supports this clone. This chain uses TRBV6-5 with TRBJ1-1; 8 nucleotides line up with TRBD1. This CDR3 contains 13 residues. In germline, CDR1 is MNHEY, CDR2 SVGAGI. V gave up 4 bases and J gave up 4 bases; unmatched junction bases: 2. The CDR3, as DNA: TGTGCCAGCAGTTCCACAGGGGGCACTGAAGCTTTCTTT. This translates into CASSSTGGTEAFF.

CDR3 coding DNA: TGTGCCAGTAGTCCGTCAACCCGAAGAGGGGCTTTCTTT. It translates to CASSPSTRRGAFF. This chain links TRBV19 with TRBJ1-1; D remains unclear. This CDR3 has 13 residues. V was shortened by 5 bases and J by 11 bases, with 18 bases between the two germline ends. Germline V gene data show CDR1 as LNHDA and CDR2 as SQIVND (reference sequence).

As DNA, the CDR3 is TGTGCCACCAGTACAGGGAATGAAAAACTGTTTTTT. It encodes CATSTGNEKLFF. The V and J genes are TRBV7-9 and TRBJ1-4; the D gene is possibly TRBD1 (6 bases). CDR1 SEHNR and CDR2 FQNEAQ come from the germline V gene (reference sequence). V was shortened by 10 bases and J by 5 bases, with 11 bases between the two germline ends. This CDR3 has 12 amino acids.

The J gene is TRBJ1-4, the V gene TRBV4-1; D unresolved. From germline, CDR1 is MGHRA and CDR2 YSYEKL. The length of the CDR3 is 17 residues. V lost 3 bases and J lost 0, with 14 bases in between. The CDR3 nucleotides are TGCGCCAGCAGCCAGGATCTTGACGGGGCAACTAATGAAAAACTGTTTTTT. Residues: CASSQDLDGATNEKLFF.

The gene calls are TRBV10-1 and TRBJ2-7; D is uncertain. V was clipped by 5 bases and J by 2 bases, with 10 bases between them. The germline V gene encodes CDR1 WNHNN and CDR2 SYGVQD (reference sequence). The CDR3 sequence is 13 residues long. CDR3 in amino acids: CASSPSHPYEQYF. In nucleotides, the CDR3 is TGCGCCAGCAGTCCGAGCCACCCCTACGAGCAGTACTTC.

Concerning this clone itself: Additional DNA sequences in this sample encode the identical CDR3. The chain links TRBV19 to TRBJ1-1; D gene uncertain. V lost 2 bases, J lost 1 base, and 5 bases lay in between. Germline V CDR1 and CDR2: LNHDA, SQIVND (reference sequence). The CDR3 is 13 residues long. The DNA of the CDR3 is TGTGCCAGTAGTATACGGGGGAACACTGAAGCTTTCTTT. This gives the protein CASSIRGNTEAFF. The variable domain in full, completed from reference TRBV19 and TRBJ1-1, reads DGGITQSPKYLFRKEGQNVTLSCEQNLNHDAMYWYRQDPGQGLRLIYYSQIVNDFQKGDIAEGYSVSREKKESFPLTVTSAQKNPTAFYLCASSIRGNTEAFFGQGTRLTVV.

The rearrangement links TRBV28 to TRBJ1-1, with D maybe TRBD1 (5 bases). This CDR3 contains 14 residues. The ends were cut back, 2 bases at V and 3 bases at J, with 10 bases in the middle. The germline CDR1 and CDR2 sequences are MDHEN and SYDVKM. The CDR3 DNA reads as TGTGCCAGCAGTTTAGCCAGGGTGTACACTGAAGCTTTCTTT. Protein: CASSLARVYTEAFF.

CDR3 protein: CASSFRDRAYEQYF. The CDR3 nucleotides are TGTGCCAGCAGCTTCCGGGACAGGGCCTACGAGCAGTACTTC. The rearrangement links TRBV7-8 to TRBJ2-7; TRBD1 matches at 9 bases. The CDR3 contains 14 residues. V lost 3 bases to trimming and J lost 2 bases; unmatched junction nucleotides: 2. Germline loops: CDR1 SGHVS, CDR2 FQNEAQ.

There are a few counts of this clone. The chain is built from TRBV4-3 and TRBJ1-4; D is possibly TRBD1 (5 bases). The CDR3 length is 14 residues. CDR1 and CDR2 (germline): LGHNA, YSLEER. V lost 3 bases and J 7 bases, leaving 12 bases between the germline ends. Here the CDR3 DNA reads TGCGCCAGCAGCCAGGGGGGGATTGGTGAAAAACTGTTTTTT. Its protein is CASSQGGIGEKLFF.

The chain combines TRBV5-1 with TRBJ2-7; 9 bases agree with TRBD2. The CDR3 consists of 15 residues. Germline V CDR1 and CDR2: SGHRS, YFSETQ. V gave up 4 bases and J gave up 3 bases; unmatched junction bases: 8. As DNA, the CDR3 is TGCGCCAGCAGCGCCACTAGCGGGTGGTACTACGAGCAGTACTTC. Translation: CASSATSGWYYEQYF. Combining the CDR3 with reference TRBV5-1 and TRBJ2-7 gives the whole variable domain KAGVTQTPRYLIKTRGQQVTLSCSPISGHRSVSWYQQTPGQGLQFLFEYFSETQRNKGNFPGRFSGRQFSNSRSEMNVSTLELGDSALYLCASSATSGWYYEQYFGPGTRLTVT.

V and J are TRBV6-5 and TRBJ1-4; D remains unclear. Germline CDR1 reads MNHEY; CDR2 reads SVGAGI. This CDR3 contains 15 residues. V lost 8 bases and J lost 2, with 15 bases in between. CDR3 DNA sequence: TGTGCCAGCGCGACCAGGCGTTGGACTAATGAAAAACTGTTTTTT. Protein: CASATRRWTNEKLFF.

The chain employs TRBV7-9 and TRBJ1-5; D is ambiguous. This CDR3 contains 13 residues. CDR1 is SEHNR and CDR2 is FQNEAQ in the germline V gene (reference sequence). Trimming removed 2 bases from V and 5 bases from J, with 7 bases in between. The CDR3 coding sequence is TGTGCCAGCAGCTTATGGCAGGATCAGCCCCAGCATTTT. Residues: CASSLWQDQPQHF.

The sample holds a few counts of this clone. The chain couples TRBV19 to TRBJ1-1; 10 bases align to TRBD1. The germline V gene has CDR1 LNHDA and CDR2 SQIVND (reference sequence). The CDR3 consists of 13 residues. After removal of 3 bases from V and 6 bases from J, the junction contained 1 base not matched to a gene. CDR3 region: CASSMGQGPEAFF. The CDR3 coding sequence is TGTGCCAGTAGTATGGGACAGGGGCCTGAAGCTTTCTTT.

V and J are TRBV4-1 and TRBJ1-2, with D possibly being TRBD1 (5 bases). This CDR3 has 15 residues. Germline values: CDR1 MGHRA, CDR2 YSYEKL. V was pared by 0 bases and J by 4 bases, with 12 bases between. CDR3 nucleotides: TGCGCCAGCAGCCAAGATTCTGGGGGGGGCTATGGCTACACCTTC. Protein: CASSQDSGGGYGYTF.

This clone has only one observation. The chain uses TRBV4-3 and TRBJ2-7, with a possible D match to TRBD1 (6 bases). Trimming took 0 bases from V and 0 from J, leaving 9 bases between them. This CDR3 has 15 amino acids. Germline V gene sequence: CDR1 LGHNA, CDR2 YSLEER. This chain's CDR3 is CASSQEGTSSYEQYF. The CDR3 nucleotides read TGCGCCAGCAGCCAAGAGGGGACATCCTCCTACGAGCAGTACTTC.

The chain combines TRBV18 with TRBJ1-1; 7 nucleotides agree with TRBD1. The CDR3 runs 13 residues. V trimming: 2 bases; J trimming: 7 bases; junction bases outside the gene matches: 4. Looked up from germline, CDR1 is KGHSH and CDR2 is LQKENI. The CDR3 bases are TGTGCCAGCTCACCATCCAGGGGGGATGAAGCTTTCTTT. This codes for CASSPSRGDEAFF.

This clone was counted a few times. The chain joins TRBV6-6 to TRBJ1-5; D is uncertain. The germline V and J ends were trimmed by 7 bases and 5 bases, with 12 bases remaining between them. This CDR3 region has 13 residues. CDR1 is MNHNY, CDR2 SVGAGI, per germline (reference sequence). In DNA, the CDR3 is TGTGCCAGCATGAGCCTAGCGGATCAGCCCCAGCATTTT. Translation: CASMSLADQPQHF.